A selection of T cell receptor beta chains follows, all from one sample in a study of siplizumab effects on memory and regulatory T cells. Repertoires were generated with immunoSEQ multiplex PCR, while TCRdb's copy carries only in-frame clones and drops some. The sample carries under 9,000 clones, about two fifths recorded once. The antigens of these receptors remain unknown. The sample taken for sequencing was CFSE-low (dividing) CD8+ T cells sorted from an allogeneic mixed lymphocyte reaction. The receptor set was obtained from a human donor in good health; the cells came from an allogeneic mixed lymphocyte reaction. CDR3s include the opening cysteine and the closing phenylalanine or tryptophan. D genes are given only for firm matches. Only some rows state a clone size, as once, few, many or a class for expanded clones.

DNA: TGTGCCAGCAGCCGTCCTACAGGAACCTACGAGCAGTACTTC; CDR3: CASSRPTGTYEQYF; J: TRBJ2-7; D: .; size: once; V: TRBV7-1
DNA: TGTGCCAGCAGCTTGGGGGTAGGATACTACGAGCAGTACTTC; CDR3: CASSLGVGYYEQYF; J: TRBJ2-7; D: .; size: medium-sized; V: TRBV5-4
DNA: TGCGCCAGCAGCTTAGAGACAGGCCCTTTAGAGACCCAGTACTTC; CDR3: CASSLETGPLETQYF; J: TRBJ2-5; D: .; size: .; V: TRBV5-1
DNA: TGTGCCAGCAGTGAAAGTCTTGGAATGAACACTGAAGCTTTCTTT; CDR3: CASSESLGMNTEAFF; J: TRBJ1-1; D: .; size: few; V: TRBV2
DNA: TGCAGCGTTTCGAACACTGAAGCTTTCTTT; CDR3: CSVSNTEAFF; J: TRBJ1-1; D: .; size: medium-sized; V: TRBV29-1
DNA: TGTGCCAGCAGCTCCAAGCTGGGCGGGGGCTACAATGAGCAGTTCTTC; CDR3: CASSSKLGGGYNEQFF; J: TRBJ2-1; D: TRBD2; size: .; V: TRBV11-3
DNA: TGTGCCAGCAGCTTGGTGGGTCCCGAGCAGTACTTC; CDR3: CASSLVGPEQYF; J: TRBJ2-7; D: .; size: .; V: TRBV5-4
DNA: TGTGCCAGCAGTTATGGGCTAGCGGGATACGAGCAGTACTTC; CDR3: CASSYGLAGYEQYF; J: TRBJ2-7; D: TRBD2; size: .; V: TRBV6-1
DNA: TGTGCCAGCAGCTTAGCAGGGGATTACGAGCAGTACTTC; CDR3: CASSLAGDYEQYF; J: TRBJ2-7; D: .; size: .; V: TRBV11-3
DNA: TGTGCCAGTAGTATATTCGGCGGGAGAGGGCAGTTCTTC; CDR3: CASSIFGGRGQFF; J: TRBJ2-1; D: TRBD2; size: .; V: TRBV19
DNA: TGTGCCAGCACGGGGGGCGGTGAGAATGAAAAACTGTTTTTT; CDR3: CASTGGGENEKLFF; J: TRBJ1-4; D: .; size: .; V: TRBV11-3
DNA: TGTGCCAGCACTGATCTGGGCTTGAGCTCCTACAATGAGCAGTTCTTC; CDR3: CASTDLGLSSYNEQFF; J: TRBJ2-1; D: .; size: medium-sized; V: TRBV2
DNA: TGTGCCAGCAGCCAAGGCCTAGCGGGAGGGTACGAGCAGTACTTC; CDR3: CASSQGLAGGYEQYF; J: TRBJ2-7; D: TRBD2; size: .; V: TRBV4-2
DNA: TGTGCCAGCAGTGAATATCGAGAAGTTTCACCCCTCCACTTT; CDR3: CASSEYREVSPLHF; J: TRBJ1-6; D: .; size: .; V: TRBV25-1
DNA: TGTGCCAGCAGCGTAACCGGGACTAGGAATGCGGCCGAGCAGTACTTC; CDR3: CASSVTGTRNAAEQYF; J: TRBJ2-7; D: TRBD2; size: .; V: TRBV7-2
DNA: TGTGCCAGCTCACCACAACTAGCAACTAGCACAGATACGCAGTATTTT; CDR3: CASSPQLATSTDTQYF; J: TRBJ2-3; D: .; size: few; V: TRBV18
DNA: TGTGCCAGTAGTATCTACTACAATGAGCAGTTCTTC; CDR3: CASSIYYNEQFF; J: TRBJ2-1; D: .; size: .; V: TRBV19
DNA: TGTGCCAGTAGTAGGGACAGTCTCTTTAGTGGGAATCAGCCCCAGCATTTT; CDR3: CASSRDSLFSGNQPQHF; J: TRBJ1-5; D: TRBD1; size: .; V: TRBV19
DNA: TGTGCCAGCAGCTTAATCGCAGACGGGGAGCTGTTTTTT; CDR3: CASSLIADGELFF; J: TRBJ2-2; D: .; size: .; V: TRBV11-2
DNA: TGTGCCAGTAGTATGCCTGACGTAGGCCCAATCTCGACTAGCGGGAGTGTCCATGAGCAGTTCTTC; CDR3: CASSMPDVGPISTSGSVHEQFF; J: TRBJ2-1; D: TRBD2; size: few; V: TRBV19
DNA: TGTGCCAGCAGCTACCAACAGGGGGTCCTCACAGATACGCAGTATTTT; CDR3: CASSYQQGVLTDTQYF; J: TRBJ2-3; D: TRBD1; size: .; V: TRBV7-9
DNA: TGTGCCAGCAGCCCCGGTGGAGGCACAGATACGCAGTATTTT; CDR3: CASSPGGGTDTQYF; J: TRBJ2-3; D: .; size: medium-sized; V: TRBV7-3
DNA: TGTGCCTCCACCCAAGGGGGGGTTAATGAGCAGTTCTTC; CDR3: CASTQGGVNEQFF; J: TRBJ2-1; D: .; size: .; V: TRBV19